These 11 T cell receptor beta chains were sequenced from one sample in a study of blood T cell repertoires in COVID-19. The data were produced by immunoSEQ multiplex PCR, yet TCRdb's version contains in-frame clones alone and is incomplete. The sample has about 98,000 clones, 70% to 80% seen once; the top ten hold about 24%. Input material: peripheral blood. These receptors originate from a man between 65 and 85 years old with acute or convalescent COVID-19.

The CDR3 reads CAWSVLPSGRVNTDTQYF. The CDR3 DNA is TGTGCCTGGAGTGTCCTCCCTAGCGGGAGGGTAAACACAGATACGCAGTATTTT. This chain links TRBV30 with TRBJ2-3, with 12 nucleotides matching TRBD2. Trimming cost V 0 bases and J 2 bases; bases outside gene matches: 9. Germline assignment: CDR1 GTSNPN and CDR2 SVGIG (reference sequence). This CDR3 has 18 residues.

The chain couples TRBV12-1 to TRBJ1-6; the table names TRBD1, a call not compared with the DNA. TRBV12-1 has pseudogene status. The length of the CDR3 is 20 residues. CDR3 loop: CASSFLSPGLSRTDNSPLHF. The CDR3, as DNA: TGTGCCAGCAGCTTTTTATCCCCTGGGCTAAGTCGGACAGATAATTCACCCCTCCACTTT.

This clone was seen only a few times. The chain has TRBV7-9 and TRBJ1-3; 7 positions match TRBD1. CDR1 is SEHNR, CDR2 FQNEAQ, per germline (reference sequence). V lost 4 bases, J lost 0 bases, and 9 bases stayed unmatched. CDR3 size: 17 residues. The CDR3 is CASSSQGTLVSGNTIYF. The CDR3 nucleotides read TGTGCCAGCAGCTCACAGGGGACCCTCGTCTCTGGAAACACCATATATTTT.

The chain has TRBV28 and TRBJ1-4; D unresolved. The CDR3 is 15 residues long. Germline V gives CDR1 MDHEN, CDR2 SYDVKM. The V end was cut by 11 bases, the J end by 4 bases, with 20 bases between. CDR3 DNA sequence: TGTGCCTCGGCCGAGGCCGGTACCAATAATGAAAAACTGTTTTTT. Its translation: CASAEAGTNNEKLFF.

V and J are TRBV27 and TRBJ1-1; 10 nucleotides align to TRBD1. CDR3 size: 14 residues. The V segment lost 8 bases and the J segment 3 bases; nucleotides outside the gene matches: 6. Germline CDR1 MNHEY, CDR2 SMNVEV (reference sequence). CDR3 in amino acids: CASGGTGADTEAFF. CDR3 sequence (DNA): TGTGCCAGCGGTGGGACAGGGGCGGACACTGAAGCTTTCTTT.

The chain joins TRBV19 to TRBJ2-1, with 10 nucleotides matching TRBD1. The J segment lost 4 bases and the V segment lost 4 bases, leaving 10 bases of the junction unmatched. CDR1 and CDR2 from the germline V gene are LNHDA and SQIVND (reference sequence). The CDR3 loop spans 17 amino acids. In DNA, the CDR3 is TGTGCCAGTAGTACCCGGGACAGGGGAACGGGATACAATGAGCAGTTCTTC. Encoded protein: CASSTRDRGTGYNEQFF.

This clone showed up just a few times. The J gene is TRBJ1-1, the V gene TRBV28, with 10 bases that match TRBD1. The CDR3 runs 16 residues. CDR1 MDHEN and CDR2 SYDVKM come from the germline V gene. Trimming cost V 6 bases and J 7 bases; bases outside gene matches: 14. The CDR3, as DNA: TGTGCCAGCAGGGCGACAGGGGGCTTGACCTTTAATGAAGCTTTCTTT. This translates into CASRATGGLTFNEAFF.

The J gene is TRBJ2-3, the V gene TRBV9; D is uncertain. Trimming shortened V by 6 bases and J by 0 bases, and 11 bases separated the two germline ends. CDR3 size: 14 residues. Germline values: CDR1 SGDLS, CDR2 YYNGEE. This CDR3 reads CASTPDYSTDTQYF. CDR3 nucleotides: TGTGCCAGCACCCCAGATTATAGCACAGATACGCAGTATTTT.

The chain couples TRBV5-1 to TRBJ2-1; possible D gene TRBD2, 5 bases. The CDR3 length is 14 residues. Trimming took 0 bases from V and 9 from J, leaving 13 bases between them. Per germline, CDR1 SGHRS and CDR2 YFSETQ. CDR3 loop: CASSLASSIGEQFF. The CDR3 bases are TGCGCCAGCAGCTTGGCGTCTAGCATCGGTGAGCAGTTCTTC.

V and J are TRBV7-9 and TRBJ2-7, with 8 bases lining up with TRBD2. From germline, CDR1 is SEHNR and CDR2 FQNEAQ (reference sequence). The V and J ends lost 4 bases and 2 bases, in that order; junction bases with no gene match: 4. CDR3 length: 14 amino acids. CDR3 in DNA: TGTGCCAGCAGCTCCAGCGGGAGTACCTACGAGCAGTACTTC. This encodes CASSSSGSTYEQYF.

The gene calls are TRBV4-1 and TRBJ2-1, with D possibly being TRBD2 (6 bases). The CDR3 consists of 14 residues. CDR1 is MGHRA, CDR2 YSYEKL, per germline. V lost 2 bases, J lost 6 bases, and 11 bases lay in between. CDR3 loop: CASSQPKEGNEQFF. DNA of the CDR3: TGCGCCAGCAGCCAACCTAAGGAGGGCAATGAGCAGTTCTTC.